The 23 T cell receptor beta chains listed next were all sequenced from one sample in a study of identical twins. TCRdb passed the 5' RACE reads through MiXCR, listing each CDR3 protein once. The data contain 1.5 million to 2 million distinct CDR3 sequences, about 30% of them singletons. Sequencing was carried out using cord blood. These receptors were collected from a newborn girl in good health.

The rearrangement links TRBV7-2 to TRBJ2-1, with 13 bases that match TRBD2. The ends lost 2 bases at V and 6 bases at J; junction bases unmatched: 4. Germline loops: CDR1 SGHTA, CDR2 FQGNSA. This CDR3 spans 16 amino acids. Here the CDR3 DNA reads TGTGCCAGCAGCTTATGGGGGACTAGCGGGGTCAATGAGCAGTTCTTC. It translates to CASSLWGTSGVNEQFF.

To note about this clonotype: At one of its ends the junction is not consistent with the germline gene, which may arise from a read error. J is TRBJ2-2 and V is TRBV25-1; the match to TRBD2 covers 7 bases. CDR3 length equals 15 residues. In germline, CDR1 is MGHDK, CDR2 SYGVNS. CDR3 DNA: TGTGCCAGCGGTGAGGGAGGGAGGAACACCGGGGAGCTGTTTTTT. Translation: CASGEGGRNTGELFF.

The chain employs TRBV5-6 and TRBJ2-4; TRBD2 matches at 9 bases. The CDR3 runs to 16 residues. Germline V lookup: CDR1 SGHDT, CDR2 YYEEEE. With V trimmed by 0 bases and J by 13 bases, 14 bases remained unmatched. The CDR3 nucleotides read TGTGCCAGCAGCTTGGGGTTAGCGGGAGTAGAGCGGATGCAGTACTTC. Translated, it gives CASSLGLAGVERMQYF.

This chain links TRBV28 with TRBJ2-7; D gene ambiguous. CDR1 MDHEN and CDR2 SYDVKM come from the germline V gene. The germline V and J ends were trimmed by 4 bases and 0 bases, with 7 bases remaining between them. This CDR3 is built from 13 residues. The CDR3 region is CASSSLFSYEQYF. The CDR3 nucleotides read TGTGCCAGCAGTTCCCTATTCTCCTACGAGCAGTACTTC.

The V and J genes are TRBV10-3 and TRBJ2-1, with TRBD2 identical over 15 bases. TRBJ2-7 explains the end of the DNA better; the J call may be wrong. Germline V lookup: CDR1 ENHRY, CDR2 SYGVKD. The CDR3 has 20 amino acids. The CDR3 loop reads CAISVYGTSGGTSSYNEQYF. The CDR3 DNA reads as TGTGCCATCAGTGTATACGGGACTAGCGGGGGGACTAGCTCCTACAATGAGCAGTACTTC.

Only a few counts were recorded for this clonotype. The CDR3 DNA reads TGTGCCACTGACCGTGGCTCTGGGGCCAACGTCCTGACTTTC. Translation gives CATDRGSGANVLTF. This chain links TRBV12-3 or TRBV12-4 with TRBJ2-6, with D unresolved. The CDR3 totals 14 residues. Trimming pared 10 bases from V and 0 bases from J, leaving 10 bases between.

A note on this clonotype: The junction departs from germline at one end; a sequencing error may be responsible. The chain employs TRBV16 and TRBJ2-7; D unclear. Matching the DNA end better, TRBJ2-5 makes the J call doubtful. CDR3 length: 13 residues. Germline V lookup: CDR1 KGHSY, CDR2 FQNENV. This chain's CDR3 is CAGSQLLEETQYF. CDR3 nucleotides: TGTGCCGGCAGCCAACTCTTAGAAGAGACCCAGTACTTC.

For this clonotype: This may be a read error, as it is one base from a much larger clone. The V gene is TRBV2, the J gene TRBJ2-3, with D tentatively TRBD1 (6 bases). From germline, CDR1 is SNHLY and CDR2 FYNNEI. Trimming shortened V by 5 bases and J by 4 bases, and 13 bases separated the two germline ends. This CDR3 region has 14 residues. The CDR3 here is CASSPQGYADTQYF. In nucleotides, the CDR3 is TGTGCCAGCAGTCCACAGGGCTACGCAGATACGCAGTATTTT.

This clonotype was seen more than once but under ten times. Here the CDR3 DNA reads TGTGCCAGCAGCCAAGTCGGCAGGGGGCTTCCTTACGAGCAGTACTTC. Amino acid sequence: CASSQVGRGLPYEQYF. The gene calls are TRBV3-1 and TRBJ2-7; TRBD1 agrees at 8 bases. The V gene end was trimmed by 1 base and the J gene end by 4 bases; junction bases not matched to a gene: 9. CDR3 size: 16 residues. CDR1 is LGHDT and CDR2 is YNNKEL in the germline V gene (reference sequence).

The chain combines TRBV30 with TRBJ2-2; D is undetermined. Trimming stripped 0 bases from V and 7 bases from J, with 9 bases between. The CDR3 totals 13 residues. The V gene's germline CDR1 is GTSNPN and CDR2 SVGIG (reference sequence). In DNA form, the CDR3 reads TGTGCCTGGAGTGTACATTCGGGCGGGGAGCTGTTTTTT. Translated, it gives CAWSVHSGGELFF.

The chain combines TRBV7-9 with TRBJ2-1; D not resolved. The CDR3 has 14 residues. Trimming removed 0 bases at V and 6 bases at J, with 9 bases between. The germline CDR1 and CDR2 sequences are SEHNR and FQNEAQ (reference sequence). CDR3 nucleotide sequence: TGTGCCAGCAGCTTAGCGTTAAGCGTCAATGAGCAGTTCTTC. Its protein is CASSLALSVNEQFF.

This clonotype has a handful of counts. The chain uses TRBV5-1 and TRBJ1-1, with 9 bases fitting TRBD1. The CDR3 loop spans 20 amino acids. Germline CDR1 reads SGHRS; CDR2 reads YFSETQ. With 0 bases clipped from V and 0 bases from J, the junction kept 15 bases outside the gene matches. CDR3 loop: CASSLAPIRTRQGVNTEAFF. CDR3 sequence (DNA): TGCGCCAGCAGCTTGGCCCCTATCCGTACTAGACAGGGGGTGAACACTGAAGCTTTCTTT.

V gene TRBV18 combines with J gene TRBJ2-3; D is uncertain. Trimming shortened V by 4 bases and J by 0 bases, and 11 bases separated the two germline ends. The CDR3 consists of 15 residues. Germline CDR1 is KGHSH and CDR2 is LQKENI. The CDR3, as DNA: TGTGCCAGCTCACACGGAACAACTAGCACAGATACGCAGTATTTT. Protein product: CASSHGTTSTDTQYF. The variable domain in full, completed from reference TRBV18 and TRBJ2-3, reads NAGVMQNPRHLVRRRGQEARLRCSPMKGHSHVYWYRQLPEEGLKFMVYLQKENIIDESGMPKERFSAEFPKEGPSILRIQQVVRGDSAAYFCASSHGTTSTDTQYFGPGTRLTVL.

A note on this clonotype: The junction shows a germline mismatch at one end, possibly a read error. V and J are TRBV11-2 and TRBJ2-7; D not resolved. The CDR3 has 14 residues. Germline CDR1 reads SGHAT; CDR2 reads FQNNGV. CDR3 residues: CSSSLIAKHYEQYF. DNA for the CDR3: TGTTCCAGCAGCTTAATTGCCAAGCATTACGAGCAGTACTTC.

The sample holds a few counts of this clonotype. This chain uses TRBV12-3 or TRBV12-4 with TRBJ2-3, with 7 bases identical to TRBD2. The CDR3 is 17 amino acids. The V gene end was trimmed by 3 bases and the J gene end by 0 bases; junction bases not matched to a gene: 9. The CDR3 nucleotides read TGTGCCAGCAGTTTTCAGCGGGGAGCACGAAGCACAGATACGCAGTATTTT. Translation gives CASSFQRGARSTDTQYF.

CDR3 in DNA: TGTGCCAGCAGTTTAGCGGAGAGAACTAGCCCAACGACCTACGAGCAGTACTTC. Translating gives CASSLAERTSPTTYEQYF. J is TRBJ2-7 and V is TRBV12-3 or TRBV12-4, with D possibly TRBD2 on 6 matching bases. The ends were cut back, 0 bases at V and 2 bases at J, with 20 bases in the middle. The CDR3 runs 18 residues.

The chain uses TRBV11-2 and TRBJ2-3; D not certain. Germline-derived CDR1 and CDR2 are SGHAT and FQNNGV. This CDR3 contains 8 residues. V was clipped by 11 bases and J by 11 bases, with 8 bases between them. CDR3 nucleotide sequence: TGTGCCTCCGGTGGGCAGTATTTT. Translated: CASGGQYF.

The CDR3 bases are TGTGCCAGCAGCTTTATCGGGGGGGAAGGGAATGAGCAGTTCTTC. Translating gives CASSFIGGEGNEQFF. The chain recombines TRBV5-6 with TRBJ2-1, with TRBD2 matching 8 bases. This CDR3 is 15 amino acids long. Germline V CDR1 and CDR2: SGHDT, YYEEEE. Trimming cost V 2 bases and J 7 bases; bases outside gene matches: 8.

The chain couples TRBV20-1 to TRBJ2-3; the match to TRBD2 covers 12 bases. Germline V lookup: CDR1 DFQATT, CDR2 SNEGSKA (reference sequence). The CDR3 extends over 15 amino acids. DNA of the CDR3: TGCAGCGCGACTAGCGGGAGTGGGGGGGCAGATACGCAGTATTTT. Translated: CSATSGSGGADTQYF.

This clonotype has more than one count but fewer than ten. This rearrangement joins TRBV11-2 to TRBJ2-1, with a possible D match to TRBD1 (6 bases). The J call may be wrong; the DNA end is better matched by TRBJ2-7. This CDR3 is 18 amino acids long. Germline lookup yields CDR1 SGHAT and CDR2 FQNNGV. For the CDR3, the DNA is TGTGCCAGCAGCTACCGGACAGAGGCTTACCTCTCCTACAATGAGCAGTACTTC. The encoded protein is CASSYRTEAYLSYNEQYF.

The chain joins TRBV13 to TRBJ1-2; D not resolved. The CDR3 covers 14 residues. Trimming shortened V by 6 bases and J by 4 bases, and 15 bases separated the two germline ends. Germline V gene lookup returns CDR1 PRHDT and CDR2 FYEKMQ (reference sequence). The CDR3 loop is CASRAPEGLYGYTF. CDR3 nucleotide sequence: TGTGCCAGCAGAGCCCCCGAAGGTCTCTATGGCTACACCTTC.

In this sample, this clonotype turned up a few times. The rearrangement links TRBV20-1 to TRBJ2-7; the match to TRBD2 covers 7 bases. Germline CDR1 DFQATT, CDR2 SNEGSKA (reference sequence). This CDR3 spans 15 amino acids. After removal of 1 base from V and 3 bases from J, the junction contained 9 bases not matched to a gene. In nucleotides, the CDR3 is TGCAGTGCTAGAGGTAAACCTAGCGGCCGCTACGAGCAGTACTTC. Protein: CSARGKPSGRYEQYF.

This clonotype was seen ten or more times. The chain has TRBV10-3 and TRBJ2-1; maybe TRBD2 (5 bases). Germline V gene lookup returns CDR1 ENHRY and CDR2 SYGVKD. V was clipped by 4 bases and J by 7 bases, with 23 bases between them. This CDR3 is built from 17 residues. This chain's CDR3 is CAISVFPGRMKLNEQFF. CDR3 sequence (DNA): TGTGCCATCAGTGTATTTCCGGGAAGAATGAAGCTAAATGAGCAGTTCTTC.